This T cell receptor (beta chain) appears in the sequencing data of a study of shared clonotypes between healthy human individuals. Donors, healthy HIV-negative adults, lacked recent acute infections or vaccinations. On this clone itself: The target antigen is unknown.

Profiling relied on immunoSEQ multiplex PCR, and the TCRdb table lists in-frame clones only, not all of them. The sample includes 1,400,000 or so clones, 98% seen only once; the top ten take approximately 0.38%. Findings and caveats of the study: Rarefaction indicated that sorted-subset sequencing remained incomplete although depth was large. Clonotypes which were not shared had lower generation probabilities than clonotypes that all four donors shared.

Germline CDR1 PRHDT, CDR2 FYEKMQ (reference sequence). This CDR3 is built from 11 residues. With 0 bases removed from V and 7 bases from J, the gap between germline ends came to 3 bases. Sequenced: naive CD4+ T cells sorted from blood. Indicated subset: CD45RA+ positively selected. This TCR came from a man aged 30 to 39 in good health. This sequence joins TRBV13 and TRBJ2-5; unclear D gene. The CDR3 loop reads CASSLGGTQYF. As DNA, the CDR3 is TGTGCCAGCAGCTTAGGAGGGACCCAGTACTTC.